This T cell receptor beta chain emerged from a study of CD8 T cells in Susac syndrome. Random hexamers were used to reverse transcribe the RNA input (about 0.5 to 1 ug). TCRdb re-called the immunoSEQ multiplex PCR reads with MiXCR, one entry per CDR3 protein. The table lists tens of thousands of distinct CDR3 sequences, roughly 93% of them singletons. The germline V gene encodes CDR1 DFQATT and CDR2 SNEGSKA (reference sequence). The CDR3 consists of 14 residues. V was trimmed by 0 bases and J by 5 bases, leaving 13 bases between them. From blood CD8+ and CD4+ T cells, the TCR beta chain was sequenced.

The sequenced material came from CD8+ T cells from PBMCs. The chain combines TRBV20-1 with TRBJ1-2; unclear D gene. The clonotype originates from a human donor in good health. Written as DNA, the CDR3 is TGCAGTGCTAGAGATCGGCAGGAGTTATATGGCTACACCTTC. Protein product: CSARDRQELYGYTF.